The text below deals with one T cell receptor beta chain. Antigen specificity is unknown. The PCR had 60 Vbeta and 13 Jbeta primers. Sequenced by immunoSEQ multiplex PCR; TCRdb stores in-frame clones only, minus some. The sample lists 150,000 to 200,000 clones, almost 80% occurring once. This sample was included in a study of cytomegalovirus exposure and HLA in healthy donors. Study findings and constraints: CMV serostatus alone was available as immune exposure information. TCR beta sequences reportedly predicted the HLA-A and HLA-B alleles of most subjects accurately. Rarity marked most TCR sequences, yet some public TCRs occurred in many donors.

Germline CDR1 reads SNHLY; CDR2 reads FYNNEI. The J segment lost 8 bases and the V segment lost 7 bases, leaving 4 bases of the junction unmatched. The CDR3 has 14 residues. The clonotype originates from a man aged 40-49 years in good health and CMV-seropositive. The chain has TRBV2 and TRBJ1-6; 11 nucleotides line up with TRBD1. Sequencing input: PBMCs. The CDR3 nucleotides are TGTGCCAGCAAAGGGACAGGGGGAGATTCACCCCTCCACTTT. Translation: CASKGTGGDSPLHF.